The present TCR beta chain was sequenced within a study of identical twins. TCRdb itself ran the 5' RACE reads through MiXCR, one entry per CDR3 protein. Here the sample spans roughly 280,000 distinct CDR3 sequences, roughly 10% being singletons. J lost 6 bases, V lost 7 bases, and 11 bases had no gene match. The CDR3 has 15 amino acids. Germline V gene sequence: CDR1 MDHEN, CDR2 SYDVKM. This same sample was also part of a study on yellow fever vaccine responses in identical twins.

This chain uses TRBV28 with TRBJ2-3, with 9 bases identical to TRBD2. The sequencing sample was made of CD8+ T cells sorted from blood. The sequence came from a woman aged 18-29 years in good health. CDR3 protein: CASNPGLAPPDTQYF. The CDR3 DNA reads as TGTGCCAGCAACCCGGGACTAGCTCCCCCCGATACGCAGTATTTT.